These T cell receptor beta chains were read from a single sample in a study of T-cell memory formation after mild COVID-19. TCRdb independently ran MiXCR on the 5' RACE reads; one entry per CDR3 protein. The sample carries around 310,000 distinct CDR3 sequences, 20% to 25% recorded once. The sequencing input was PBMCs or a T cell subset sorted from them (not recorded which). The origin of the receptors is a man younger than 35 who had mild COVID-19 (a few samples of this study predate the infection). Cell type and time point are not known. Each CDR3 is given with its conserved first and last residue. The D gene is left open where the match is weak. Size tells how often a clone was seen (once, few, many) or the class of an expanded clone, and some rows leave it out.

J gene	D gene	V gene	clone size	CDR3 length	CDR3 protein	CDR3 DNA
TRBJ2-7	TRBD2	TRBV11-3	.	12	CASSRGGNEQYF	TGTGCCAGCAGCCGGGGAGGGAACGAGCAGTACTTC
TRBJ1-2	.	TRBV6-5	.	13	CASSYRQWGDYTF	TGTGCCAGCAGTTATCGACAGTGGGGGGACTACACCTTC
TRBJ1-6	TRBD1	TRBV12-3/TRBV12-4	few	14	CASSFRTGNSPLHF	TGTGCCAGCAGTTTTCGGACAGGCAATTCACCCCTCCACTTT
TRBJ2-2	.	TRBV12-3/TRBV12-4	few	13	CASSSRQTGELFF	TGTGCCAGCAGTTCCCGACAGACCGGGGAGCTGTTTTTT
TRBJ2-1	TRBD2	TRBV11-2	few	15	CASSFLAGPYNEQFF	TGTGCCAGCAGCTTTCTAGCGGGGCCTTATAATGAGCAGTTCTTC
TRBJ2-5	.	TRBV19	.	13	CATAGLNQETQYF	TGTGCCACCGCCGGACTGAACCAAGAGACCCAGTACTTC
TRBJ1-1	.	TRBV5-1	many	14	CASSLVPGDTEAFF	TGCGCCAGCAGCTTGGTGCCAGGGGACACTGAAGCTTTCTTT
TRBJ2-1	.	TRBV6-6	few	13	CASKSAGLNEQFF	TGTGCCAGCAAATCAGCGGGTTTAAATGAGCAGTTCTTC
TRBJ2-7	.	TRBV15	.	14	CATSRGGSSYEQYF	TGTGCCACCAGCAGAGGTGGGAGCTCCTACGAGCAGTACTTC
TRBJ1-1	TRBD1	TRBV19	many	16	CASSFSGTALNTEAFF	TGTGCCAGTAGTTTTTCCGGGACAGCTCTTAACACTGAAGCTTTCTTT
TRBJ1-4	TRBD1	TRBV11-2	few	15	CASSSGGQANEKLFF	TGTGCCAGCAGCTCAGGGGGACAGGCTAATGAAAAACTGTTTTTT
TRBJ1-5	.	TRBV5-5	few	16	CASSLVTGTEHQPQHF	TGTGCCAGCAGCTTGGTTACCGGGACGGAGCACCAGCCCCAGCATTTT
TRBJ1-1	TRBD1	TRBV7-9	.	14	CASSLAGQATGAFF	TGTGCCAGCAGCTTAGCCGGACAGGCGACGGGGGCTTTCTTT
TRBJ1-1	.	TRBV20-1	.	13	CSARETTNTEAFF	TGCAGTGCTAGAGAGACGACAAACACTGAAGCTTTCTTT
TRBJ2-3	TRBD2	TRBV7-2	.	16	CASSLVGTSGKDTQYF	TGTGCCAGCAGCTTAGTGGGGACTAGCGGCAAAGATACGCAGTATTTT
TRBJ1-1	.	TRBV4-2	.	15	CASSQDTAGNTEAFF	TGTGCCAGCAGCCAAGATACGGCGGGTAACACTGAAGCTTTCTTT
TRBJ1-5	.	TRBV4-1	few	15	CASSQEQFSNQPQHF	TGCGCCAGCAGCCAAGAACAGTTCAGCAATCAGCCCCAGCATTTT
TRBJ2-6	.	TRBV19	.	16	CASSADGSSGANVLTF	TGTGCCAGTAGTGCGGACGGGAGCTCTGGGGCCAACGTCCTGACTTTC
TRBJ1-2	.	TRBV7-2	once	14	CASSLGFGYYGYTF	TGTGCCAGCAGCTTAGGGTTCGGATACTATGGCTACACCTTC
TRBJ2-6	.	TRBV11-1	.	18	CASSLFGSGSSGANVLTF	TGTGCCAGCAGCTTATTCGGTAGCGGAAGTTCTGGGGCCAACGTCCTGACTTTC
TRBJ1-3	.	TRBV6-5	few	13	CASSYFGGNTIYF	TGTGCCAGCAGTTACTTCGGGGGAAACACCATATATTTT
TRBJ1-1	.	TRBV6-5	few	13	CASSYLQDTEAFF	TGTGCCAGCAGTTACCTACAAGACACTGAAGCTTTCTTT
TRBJ2-2	TRBD1	TRBV4-2	.	17	CASSQDFPDRVGGELFF	TGTGCCAGCAGCCAGGACTTCCCGGACAGGGTTGGCGGGGAGCTGTTTTTT
TRBJ2-3	.	TRBV7-9	.	12	CASSEDTDTQYF	TGTGCCAGCAGCGAAGACACAGATACGCAGTATTTT
TRBJ1-1	.	TRBV5-5	few	14	CASSWGQPNTEAFF	TGTGCCAGCAGCTGGGGACAACCGAACACTGAAGCTTTCTTT
TRBJ1-5	.	TRBV4-3	few	14	CASSQGPYGEPQHF	TGCGCCAGCAGCCAAGGACCGTACGGAGAGCCCCAGCATTTT
TRBJ1-5	.	TRBV4-1	few	14	CASSPGRDNQPQHF	TGCGCCAGCAGCCCCGGACGGGACAATCAGCCCCAGCATTTT
TRBJ2-7	TRBD2	TRBV11-2	few	18	CASSFWTSGASYSYEQYF	TGTGCCAGCAGCTTCTGGACTAGCGGGGCCTCCTATTCCTACGAGCAGTACTTC
TRBJ2-2	TRBD1	TRBV11-1	.	15	CASSSDRFNTGELFF	TGTGCCAGCAGCTCGGACAGGTTCAACACCGGGGAGCTGTTTTTT
TRBJ1-2	.	TRBV29-1	.	14	CSVEMVGLTQGYTF	TGCAGCGTTGAGATGGTGGGTCTCACCCAGGGCTACACCTTC
TRBJ2-2	.	TRBV12-3/TRBV12-4	few	14	CATGPQLGTGELFF	TGTGCCACCGGCCCCCAACTGGGGACCGGGGAGCTGTTTTTT
TRBJ2-2	.	TRBV7-2	few	14	CASSLALGARELFF	TGTGCCAGCAGCTTAGCGCTCGGGGCCCGGGAGCTGTTTTTT
TRBJ2-2	TRBD1	TRBV4-1	few	17	CASSQGTGAERGRELFF	TGCGCCAGCAGCCAAGGGACAGGGGCGGAAAGGGGCCGGGAGCTGTTTTTT
TRBJ2-5	TRBD2	TRBV5-4	few	15	CASSFSGSSQETQYF	TGTGCCAGCAGCTTTAGCGGGTCCTCCCAAGAGACCCAGTACTTC
TRBJ2-1	.	TRBV7-3	few	13	CASSMNREDEQFF	TGTGCCAGCAGCATGAACAGGGAGGATGAGCAGTTCTTC
TRBJ1-3	.	TRBV9	few	17	CASSAHSFRYSGNTIYF	TGTGCCAGCAGCGCGCATTCCTTTCGGTACTCTGGAAACACCATATATTTT
TRBJ1-1	.	TRBV6-2/TRBV6-3	few	13	CASSYTHRTEAFF	TGTGCCAGCAGTTATACACACCGCACTGAAGCTTTCTTT
TRBJ2-3	TRBD2	TRBV20-1	.	17	CSAREVRLAGGTDTQYF	TGCAGTGCTAGAGAAGTTCGACTAGCGGGAGGCACAGATACGCAGTATTTT
TRBJ2-3	TRBD2	TRBV5-1	.	16	CASSLQSGGAGDTQYF	TGCGCCAGCAGCTTACAAAGCGGGGGGGCCGGAGATACGCAGTATTTT
TRBJ2-3	TRBD2	TRBV7-9	many	15	CASSPSGGSTDTQYF	TGTGCCAGCAGCCCTAGCGGGGGGTCCACAGATACGCAGTATTTT
TRBJ2-3	TRBD2	TRBV20-1	few	16	CSGQGLAGYFTDTQYF	TGCAGTGGCCAGGGACTAGCGGGTTATTTCACAGATACGCAGTATTTT
TRBJ1-4	.	TRBV7-9	.	15	CASSLWSSNNEKLFF	TGTGCCAGCAGCTTGTGGAGCAGCAATAATGAAAAACTGTTTTTT
TRBJ1-1	.	TRBV6-5	.	13	CASSYSRSTEAFF	TGTGCCAGCAGTTACTCCCGGAGTACTGAAGCTTTCTTT
TRBJ1-3	.	TRBV18	.	14	CASSPASGGNTIYF	TGTGCCAGCTCACCAGCTTCTGGAGGAAACACCATATATTTT
TRBJ2-2	.	TRBV10-3	few	14	CAISESINTGELFF	TGTGCCATCAGTGAGTCGATTAACACCGGGGAGCTGTTTTTT
TRBJ2-7	TRBD1	TRBV15	.	15	CATSRAGQGVREQYF	TGTGCCACCAGCAGAGCCGGACAGGGGGTTAGGGAGCAGTACTTC
TRBJ2-3	.	TRBV24-1	few	15	CATSALGGSIDTQYF	TGTGCCACCAGTGCCTTGGGGGGATCGATAGATACGCAGTATTTT
TRBJ1-2	TRBD1	TRBV15	few	11	CATPTGDGYTF	TGTGCCACCCCGACAGGGGATGGCTACACCTTC
TRBJ2-3	TRBD2	TRBV7-6	few	17	CASSGRIAGGQGDTQYF	TGTGCCAGCAGCGGACGGATAGCGGGGGGGCAAGGAGATACGCAGTATTTT
TRBJ2-3	.	TRBV7-3	few	14	CASSRGGGQDTQYF	TGTGCCAGCAGCCGGGGCGGTGGGCAAGATACGCAGTATTTT
TRBJ1-6	TRBD1	TRBV5-1	few	15	CASSTTGGAGSPLHF	TGCGCCAGCAGCACGACAGGGGGAGCGGGTTCACCCCTCCACTTT
TRBJ2-2	.	TRBV7-3	few	15	CASSLTSKNTGELFF	TGTGCCAGCAGCTTAACCTCTAAGAACACCGGGGAGCTGTTTTTT
TRBJ1-2	.	TRBV10-3	.	16	CAISESWADTNYGYTF	TGTGCCATCAGTGAGTCGTGGGCAGACACTAACTATGGCTACACCTTC
TRBJ1-2	.	TRBV3-1	few	11	CASRAVYGYTF	TGTGCCAGCAGAGCCGTCTATGGCTACACCTTC
TRBJ1-2	TRBD1	TRBV5-1	.	16	CASSLDGLDRGPGYTF	TGCGCCAGCAGCTTGGACGGCTTGGACAGGGGGCCTGGCTACACCTTC